The rows below give T cell receptor beta chains drawn from one sample of a study of cytomegalovirus exposure and HLA in healthy donors. Assay used: immunoSEQ multiplex PCR; TCRdb lists only in-frame clones, some missing. Among about 100,000 clones listed, about 80% were seen once. Sequencing used PBMCs. The receptor source for this set is a woman in her thirties or forties in good health and CMV-seronegative. The CDR3 runs from the conserved cysteine through the conserved F or W. A D gene is named only where the DNA matches it firmly. The size field is filled for only some rows; it gives once, few, many or a size class.

cdr3_nt: TGTGCCAGCAGTATGGACTCCGGGAGCTCCTACAATGAGCAGTTCTTC
cdr3_aa: CASSMDSGSSYNEQFF
j_call: TRBJ2-1
v_call: TRBV11-1
clone_size: few
d_call: NA

cdr3_nt: TGTGCCACCAGCCTCTTTGGTCCTACGGCGGGGGGGGACGAGCAGTACTTC
cdr3_aa: CATSLFGPTAGGDEQYF
j_call: TRBJ2-7
v_call: TRBV15
clone_size: few
d_call: TRBD2

cdr3_nt: TGTGCCAGCAGCCAGCTAGCGGGAGAGGCGACAGATACGCAGTATTTT
cdr3_aa: CASSQLAGEATDTQYF
j_call: TRBJ2-3
v_call: TRBV4-2
clone_size: NA
d_call: TRBD2

cdr3_nt: TGTGCCAGTAGTATCACCGGGACAGCCGGAAACACCATATATTTT
cdr3_aa: CASSITGTAGNTIYF
j_call: TRBJ1-3
v_call: TRBV19
clone_size: NA
d_call: TRBD1

cdr3_nt: TGTGCCAGCAGTTTACAGGGAAGCACAGATACGCAGTATTTT
cdr3_aa: CASSLQGSTDTQYF
j_call: TRBJ2-3
v_call: TRBV28
clone_size: few
d_call: NA

cdr3_nt: TGTGCCAGCAGCTTCCCCATGAGCTCCTACGAGCAGTACTTC
cdr3_aa: CASSFPMSSYEQYF
j_call: TRBJ2-7
v_call: TRBV5-5
clone_size: NA
d_call: NA

cdr3_nt: TGCGCCAGCAGCCAAGATGGGAGGGGGGGAGAGACCCAGTACTTC
cdr3_aa: CASSQDGRGGETQYF
j_call: TRBJ2-5
v_call: TRBV4-1
clone_size: NA
d_call: NA

cdr3_nt: TGCGCCAGCAGCCAAGGAGGGTCGCTAGCGGGAGGCGGAAGCACAGATACGCAGTATTTT
cdr3_aa: CASSQGGSLAGGGSTDTQYF
j_call: TRBJ2-3
v_call: TRBV4-1
clone_size: NA
d_call: TRBD2

cdr3_nt: TGTGCCAGCAGTCCAAGAAACAGGACCCGCTCCTACGAGCAGTACTTC
cdr3_aa: CASSPRNRTRSYEQYF
j_call: TRBJ2-7
v_call: TRBV6-6
clone_size: NA
d_call: NA

cdr3_nt: TGTGCCAGTAGCGCACAGAGCTCCTACGAGCAGTACTTC
cdr3_aa: CASSAQSSYEQYF
j_call: TRBJ2-7
v_call: TRBV19
clone_size: once
d_call: NA

cdr3_nt: TGTGCCAGCAGGACGGGACAGGGGAGCTACGAGCAGTACTTC
cdr3_aa: CASRTGQGSYEQYF
j_call: TRBJ2-7
v_call: TRBV11-1
clone_size: NA
d_call: TRBD1

cdr3_nt: TGTGCCAGCAGCTCCCGACTAGCGGGATACAATGAGCAGTTCTTC
cdr3_aa: CASSSRLAGYNEQFF
j_call: TRBJ2-1
v_call: TRBV7-3
clone_size: NA
d_call: TRBD2

cdr3_nt: TGTGCCAGCAGCGTAGGAGGCAGATTCAATCAGCCCCAGCATTTT
cdr3_aa: CASSVGGRFNQPQHF
j_call: TRBJ1-5
v_call: TRBV9
clone_size: once
d_call: NA

cdr3_nt: TGTGCCAGCAGCTTGGCCAGGGAACGAGCTTTCTTT
cdr3_aa: CASSLARERAFF
j_call: TRBJ1-1
v_call: TRBV5-6
clone_size: NA
d_call: NA

cdr3_nt: TGCGCCAGCAGCTCCACTAGCGAAGGGGAGACCCAGTACTTC
cdr3_aa: CASSSTSEGETQYF
j_call: TRBJ2-5
v_call: TRBV5-1
clone_size: few
d_call: TRBD2

cdr3_nt: TGTGCCAGCAGCTTAGGGAGAGGGGAGACCCAGTACTTC
cdr3_aa: CASSLGRGETQYF
j_call: TRBJ2-5
v_call: TRBV7-2
clone_size: NA
d_call: NA

cdr3_nt: TGTGCCAGCAGCTTAGCCACAGGGGGCCACGAGCAGTACTTC
cdr3_aa: CASSLATGGHEQYF
j_call: TRBJ2-7
v_call: TRBV7-8
clone_size: NA
d_call: TRBD1

cdr3_nt: TGTGCCAGCAGTTCCTGGGACCTAGCGGGAGGGGGGGATGAGCAGTTCTTC
cdr3_aa: CASSSWDLAGGGDEQFF
j_call: TRBJ2-1
v_call: TRBV28
clone_size: NA
d_call: TRBD2

cdr3_nt: TGTGCCAGCCGTATCACCATTACGGGAGCCATCACCGGGGAGCTGTTTTTT
cdr3_aa: CASRITITGAITGELFF
j_call: TRBJ2-2
v_call: TRBV18
clone_size: NA
d_call: NA

cdr3_nt: TGTGCCAGCAGCCGCGGAACGACAGGGGCATTTGGGAATGAGCAGTTCTTC
cdr3_aa: CASSRGTTGAFGNEQFF
j_call: TRBJ2-1
v_call: TRBV5-4
clone_size: few
d_call: TRBD1

cdr3_nt: TGCGCCAGCAGCCAAGATCGGGACTCTCCCTACGAGCAGTACTTC
cdr3_aa: CASSQDRDSPYEQYF
j_call: TRBJ2-7
v_call: TRBV4-1
clone_size: NA
d_call: NA

cdr3_nt: TGTGCCAGCTCACCACCGCGGGACTACGCTGAGCAGTTCTTC
cdr3_aa: CASSPPRDYAEQFF
j_call: TRBJ2-1
v_call: TRBV18
clone_size: NA
d_call: TRBD2

cdr3_nt: TGTGCCAGCAGTTTCGGACTAGCGGGAGAAGAGACCCAGTACTTC
cdr3_aa: CASSFGLAGEETQYF
j_call: TRBJ2-5
v_call: TRBV28
clone_size: once
d_call: TRBD2

cdr3_nt: TGTGCCAGCAGCGAACCCGGTTACAGCGAGTGGACTGATGAAGCTTTCTTT
cdr3_aa: CASSEPGYSEWTDEAFF
j_call: TRBJ1-1
v_call: TRBV7-9
clone_size: once
d_call: NA

cdr3_nt: TGTGCCATCAGTGGTGAGGGAATGGGCTACGAGCAGTACTTC
cdr3_aa: CAISGEGMGYEQYF
j_call: TRBJ2-7
v_call: TRBV10-3
clone_size: NA
d_call: NA

cdr3_nt: TGTGCCAGCAGCGTAGGATTAGCGGAGAACACCGGGGAGCTGTTTTTT
cdr3_aa: CASSVGLAENTGELFF
j_call: TRBJ2-2
v_call: TRBV9
clone_size: NA
d_call: NA

cdr3_nt: TGTGCCAGCAGCCGGACAGGGGGCGGATCTGGGGCCAACGTCCTGACTTTC
cdr3_aa: CASSRTGGGSGANVLTF
j_call: TRBJ2-6
v_call: TRBV7-9
clone_size: once
d_call: TRBD1

cdr3_nt: TGTGCCAGCAGCCAAGGGGCATATAGTGAGCAGTTCTTC
cdr3_aa: CASSQGAYSEQFF
j_call: TRBJ2-1
v_call: TRBV11-1
clone_size: few
d_call: NA

cdr3_nt: TGTGCCAGCAGTTTATTCCGGCTAGCGGGAATCGGTGAGCAGTTCTTC
cdr3_aa: CASSLFRLAGIGEQFF
j_call: TRBJ2-1
v_call: TRBV28
clone_size: NA
d_call: TRBD2

cdr3_nt: TGTGCCAGCAGCTTGACAGGGGGGACGGAGTACGAGCAGTACTTC
cdr3_aa: CASSLTGGTEYEQYF
j_call: TRBJ2-7
v_call: TRBV9
clone_size: few
d_call: TRBD1

cdr3_nt: TGCGCCAGCAGCCAACTCCAAGGGGACTATGGCTACACCTTC
cdr3_aa: CASSQLQGDYGYTF
j_call: TRBJ1-2
v_call: TRBV4-3
clone_size: NA
d_call: NA

cdr3_nt: TGCAGCGCCATCCAGCCGAGACAGGGGGCCTACGAGCAGTACTTC
cdr3_aa: CSAIQPRQGAYEQYF
j_call: TRBJ2-7
v_call: TRBV29-1
clone_size: once
d_call: TRBD1

cdr3_nt: TGCGCCAGCAGCCAAGACGACAGTGTTAGGGCTTTCTTT
cdr3_aa: CASSQDDSVRAFF
j_call: TRBJ1-1
v_call: TRBV4-3
clone_size: NA
d_call: NA

cdr3_nt: TGTGCCAGCGCTACAGGAGTAGCGGGAGGCCCCTACGAGCAGTACTTC
cdr3_aa: CASATGVAGGPYEQYF
j_call: TRBJ2-7
v_call: TRBV6-6
clone_size: NA
d_call: TRBD2

cdr3_nt: TGTGCCAGCAGCGACAGCGGGGAGCAGTTCTTC
cdr3_aa: CASSDSGEQFF
j_call: TRBJ2-1
v_call: TRBV4-2
clone_size: NA
d_call: NA

cdr3_nt: TGTGCCAGCAGTCTAACAGGGGGGAATCAGCCCCAGCATTTT
cdr3_aa: CASSLTGGNQPQHF
j_call: TRBJ1-5
v_call: TRBV14
clone_size: NA
d_call: TRBD1

cdr3_nt: TGTGCCAGCAGTTCGACACCCAATCAGCCCCAGCATTTT
cdr3_aa: CASSSTPNQPQHF
j_call: TRBJ1-5
v_call: TRBV27
clone_size: NA
d_call: NA

cdr3_nt: TGCGCCAGCAGCCTTAACGGACAGGGGGCGAGCAATGAGCAGTTCTTC
cdr3_aa: CASSLNGQGASNEQFF
j_call: TRBJ2-1
v_call: TRBV5-1
clone_size: NA
d_call: TRBD1

cdr3_nt: TGTGCCAGCCCCCAAACCGGGACACCAAACACTGAAGCTTTCTTT
cdr3_aa: CASPQTGTPNTEAFF
j_call: TRBJ1-1
v_call: TRBV28
clone_size: NA
d_call: NA

cdr3_nt: TGTGCCAGCAGTTGGGGGACTGGGGAGACCCAGTACTTC
cdr3_aa: CASSWGTGETQYF
j_call: TRBJ2-5
v_call: TRBV27
clone_size: NA
d_call: NA

cdr3_nt: TGCGCCAGTAGAGACGGGAGCGTAGCCAAAAACATTCAGTACTTC
cdr3_aa: CASRDGSVAKNIQYF
j_call: TRBJ2-4
v_call: TRBV4-1
clone_size: NA
d_call: NA

cdr3_nt: TGTGCCAGCAGCGTAGCTTTACAGGAGACCCAGTACTTC
cdr3_aa: CASSVALQETQYF
j_call: TRBJ2-5
v_call: TRBV9
clone_size: few
d_call: NA

cdr3_nt: TGTGCCAGCAGCGGCGGTGGAAACACCATATATTTT
cdr3_aa: CASSGGGNTIYF
j_call: TRBJ1-3
v_call: TRBV5-4
clone_size: NA
d_call: NA

cdr3_nt: TGTGCCAGCACCGGAGGAACCACCCCCTACGAGCAGTACTTC
cdr3_aa: CASTGGTTPYEQYF
j_call: TRBJ2-7
v_call: TRBV2
clone_size: NA
d_call: NA

cdr3_nt: TGTGCCAGCTCACAAGACTCCAGTGAAGCTTTCTTT
cdr3_aa: CASSQDSSEAFF
j_call: TRBJ1-1
v_call: TRBV18
clone_size: NA
d_call: NA

cdr3_nt: TGTGCCAGCAGTTACGCCGGGGGGTCCTACGAGCAGTACTTC
cdr3_aa: CASSYAGGSYEQYF
j_call: TRBJ2-7
v_call: TRBV6-6
clone_size: NA
d_call: TRBD2

cdr3_nt: TGTGCCAGCAGTTTTGGGTCGGGGAAGGGAAGGGGGGAGACCCAGTACTTC
cdr3_aa: CASSFGSGKGRGETQYF
j_call: TRBJ2-5
v_call: TRBV28
clone_size: NA
d_call: NA

cdr3_nt: TGCGCCAGCAGCCTCAGCGGCACCGGGGAGCTGTTTTTT
cdr3_aa: CASSLSGTGELFF
j_call: TRBJ2-2
v_call: TRBV4-1
clone_size: few
d_call: NA

cdr3_nt: TGTGCCAGCAGCTTTATGGGAGTCTTCACCAATGAGCAGTTCTTC
cdr3_aa: CASSFMGVFTNEQFF
j_call: TRBJ2-1
v_call: TRBV7-2
clone_size: NA
d_call: NA

cdr3_nt: TGCGCCAGCAGCTTGCCACAGTTGGGCACAGATACGCAGTATTTT
cdr3_aa: CASSLPQLGTDTQYF
j_call: TRBJ2-3
v_call: TRBV5-1
clone_size: once
d_call: NA

cdr3_nt: TGTGCCAGCAGCCCCAACAGGGGGAGTAGAGAAAAACTGTTTTTT
cdr3_aa: CASSPNRGSREKLFF
j_call: TRBJ1-4
v_call: TRBV5-5
clone_size: NA
d_call: TRBD1

cdr3_nt: TGTGCCAGCAGCTTACGTTACAGGGCCAAGGACGAGCAGTACTTC
cdr3_aa: CASSLRYRAKDEQYF
j_call: TRBJ2-7
v_call: TRBV7-2
clone_size: once
d_call: NA

cdr3_nt: TGTGCCAGCAGCCGCATGGGGAGGGGCGATCAGCCCCAGCATTTT
cdr3_aa: CASSRMGRGDQPQHF
j_call: TRBJ1-5
v_call: TRBV7-2
clone_size: NA
d_call: NA